These 4 T cell receptor beta chains were sequenced from one sample in a study of blood T cell repertoires in COVID-19. This table comes from immunoSEQ multiplex PCR, and its TCRdb copy is limited to in-frame clones, with some not included. Here the sample spans about 120,000 clones, approximately 87% being singletons. Specimen: peripheral blood. These receptors were collected from a woman between 45 and 60 years old with acute or convalescent COVID-19.

The chain combines TRBV4-2 with TRBJ2-4, with unresolved D. CDR3 length equals 14 residues. V lost 0 bases and J 14 bases, leaving 17 bases between the germline ends. Germline CDR1 reads LGHNA; CDR2 reads YNFKEQ. The CDR3 DNA reads as TGTGCCAGCAGCCAAGAATTTAGTGAGGTAATAGAGTACTTC. It specifies CASSQEFSEVIEYF.

This sequence joins TRBV7-2 and TRBJ2-2; a possible D gene is TRBD2 (6 bases). CDR1 is SGHTA, CDR2 FQGNSA, per germline. The CDR3 sequence is 15 residues long. Deletions cut 3 bases from V and 6 bases from J, with 14 bases between. Here the CDR3 DNA reads TGTGCCAGCAGCTTGTCGACGGGAGCCCCCGGGGAGCTGTTTTTT. As protein: CASSLSTGAPGELFF.

V is TRBV6-2 or TRBV6-3 and J is TRBJ2-5; 7 bases agree with TRBD2. This CDR3 comprises 14 residues. V was pared by 5 bases and J by 4 bases, with 7 bases of the junction left unmatched. Germline CDR1 is MNHEY and CDR2 is SVGEGT. This chain's CDR3 is CASSKAGKSETQYF. The CDR3 bases are TGTGCCAGCAGTAAAGCGGGGAAGTCAGAGACCCAGTACTTC.

CDR3 coding DNA: TGTGCCAGTAGCTTCCCTGGGGCTGGGGCTGAAAAACTGTTTTTT. As protein: CASSFPGAGAEKLFF. This chain joins TRBV19 and TRBJ1-4; TRBD1 might be the D (5 bases). CDR1 and CDR2 (germline): LNHDA, SQIVND (reference sequence). The CDR3 has 15 residues. V was clipped by 6 bases and J by 7 bases, with 18 bases between them.